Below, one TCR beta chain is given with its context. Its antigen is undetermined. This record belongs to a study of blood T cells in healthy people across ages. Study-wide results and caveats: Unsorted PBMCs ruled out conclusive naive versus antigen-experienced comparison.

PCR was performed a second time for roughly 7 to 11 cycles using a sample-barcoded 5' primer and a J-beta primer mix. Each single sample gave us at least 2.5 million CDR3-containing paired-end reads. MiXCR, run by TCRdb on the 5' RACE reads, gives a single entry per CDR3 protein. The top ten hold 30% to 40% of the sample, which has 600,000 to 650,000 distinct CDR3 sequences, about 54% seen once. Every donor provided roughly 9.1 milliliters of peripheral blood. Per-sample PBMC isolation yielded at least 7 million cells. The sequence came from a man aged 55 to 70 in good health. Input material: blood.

CDR3 amino acids: CASSQDPGTLVYGYTF. CDR3 DNA: TGTGCCAGCAGCCAAGATCCGGGAACGCTAGTCTATGGCTACACCTTC. The V gene is TRBV4-2, the J gene TRBJ1-2; D is undetermined. V lost 0 bases to trimming and J lost 4 bases, with 15 bases between them. This CDR3 comprises 16 residues. CDR1 and CDR2 from the germline V gene are LGHNA and YNFKEQ.